This entry features one TCR beta chain sequence. As yet, its antigen is unknown. These data belong to a study of long-term antiretroviral therapy in people with HIV. Study observations and caveats: CDR3 length ranges were narrower in HIV repertoires than in controls.

The CDR3 has 16 amino acids. Germline V gives CDR1 LGHNA, CDR2 YNFKEQ. Unmatched junction bases numbered 8, after V lost 1 base and J lost 7 bases. A v3.0 immunoSEQ assay was performed at survey level. About 35,000-55,000 T-cell genomes per sample were the sequencing target. Assay used: immunoSEQ multiplex PCR; TCRdb lists only in-frame clones, some missing. This table holds around 15,000 clones, 85% found once. The sample consisted of unsorted PBMCs, taken 0.5 years after starting antiretroviral therapy. The source is a woman aged 40 to 50 with HIV. The V gene is TRBV4-2, the J gene TRBJ1-4, with 8 positions matching TRBD1. CDR3 loop: CASSQVETGVGEKLFF. As DNA, the CDR3 is TGTGCCAGCAGCCAAGTTGAGACAGGGGTTGGTGAAAAACTGTTTTTT.